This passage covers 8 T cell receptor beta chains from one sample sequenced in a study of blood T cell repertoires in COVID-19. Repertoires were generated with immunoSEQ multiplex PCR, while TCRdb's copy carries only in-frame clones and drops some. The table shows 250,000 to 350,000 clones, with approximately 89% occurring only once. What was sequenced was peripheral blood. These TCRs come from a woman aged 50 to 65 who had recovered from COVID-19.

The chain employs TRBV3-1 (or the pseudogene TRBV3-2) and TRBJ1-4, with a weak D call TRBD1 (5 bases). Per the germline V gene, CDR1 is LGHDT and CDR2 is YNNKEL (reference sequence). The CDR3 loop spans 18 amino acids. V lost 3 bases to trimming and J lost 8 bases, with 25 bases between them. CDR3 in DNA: TGTGCCAGCAGCCATCCGACGGGGGGGACCCAGGAGGGGGAAAAACTGTTTTTT. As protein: CASSHPTGGTQEGEKLFF.

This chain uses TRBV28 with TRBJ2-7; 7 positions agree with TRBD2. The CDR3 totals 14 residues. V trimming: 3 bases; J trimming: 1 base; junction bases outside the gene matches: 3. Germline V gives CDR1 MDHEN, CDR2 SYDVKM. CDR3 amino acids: CASSFRGVSYEQYF. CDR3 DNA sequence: TGTGCCAGCAGTTTTCGGGGGGTATCCTACGAGCAGTACTTC.

The DNA for the CDR3 is TGTGCCAGCAGCCGAGTTCGGAACACTGAAGCTTTCTTT. It codes for CASSRVRNTEAFF. The chain couples TRBV12-3 or TRBV12-4 to TRBJ1-1; D uncertain. The CDR3 has 13 amino acids. The V gene lost 6 bases and the J gene lost 1 base, with 9 bases spanning the gap.

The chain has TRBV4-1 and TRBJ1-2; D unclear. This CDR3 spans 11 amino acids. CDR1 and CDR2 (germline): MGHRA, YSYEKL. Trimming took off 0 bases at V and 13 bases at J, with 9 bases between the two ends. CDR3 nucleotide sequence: TGCGCCAGCAGCCAAGAACAGCGGAGCACCTTC. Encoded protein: CASSQEQRSTF.

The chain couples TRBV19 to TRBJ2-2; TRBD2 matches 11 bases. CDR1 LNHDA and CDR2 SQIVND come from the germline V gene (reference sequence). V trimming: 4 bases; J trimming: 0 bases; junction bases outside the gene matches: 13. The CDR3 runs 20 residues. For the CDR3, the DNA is TGTGCCAGTAGTACACCCCCTCTATTTAGCGGGGGGGCGAACACCGGGGAGCTGTTTTTT. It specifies CASSTPPLFSGGANTGELFF.

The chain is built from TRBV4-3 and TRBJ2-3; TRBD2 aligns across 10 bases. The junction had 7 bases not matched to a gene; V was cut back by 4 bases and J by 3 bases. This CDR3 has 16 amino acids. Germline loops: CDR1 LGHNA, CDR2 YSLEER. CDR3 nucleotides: TGCGCCAGCAGCCCAGTGGGACTAGCGTCGACAGATACGCAGTATTTT. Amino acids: CASSPVGLASTDTQYF.

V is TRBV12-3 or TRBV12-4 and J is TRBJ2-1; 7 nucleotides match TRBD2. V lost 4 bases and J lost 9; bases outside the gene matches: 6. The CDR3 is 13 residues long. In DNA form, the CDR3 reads TGTGCCAGCAGTTCTCCCGGGGGGAGTGAGCAGTTCTTC. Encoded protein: CASSSPGGSEQFF.

In nucleotides, the CDR3 is TGTGCCAGTAGCTCGGACAGGGGATTTGATGGCTACACCTTC. Amino acids: CASSSDRGFDGYTF. The chain has TRBV19 and TRBJ1-2; 9 bases agree with TRBD1. The CDR3 has 14 residues. The J segment lost 6 bases and the V segment lost 6 bases, leaving 8 bases of the junction unmatched. CDR1 is LNHDA, CDR2 SQIVND, per germline (reference sequence).